Shown below are 7 T cell receptor beta chains from a single sample sequenced in a study of blood T cell repertoires in COVID-19. Only in-frame clones appear in the TCRdb table, and some are missing; sequencing was by immunoSEQ multiplex PCR. Counted here are a few hundred thousand clones, approximately 82% occurring once; the ten biggest clones make up roughly 3.1%. Sample: peripheral blood. Receptor source: a woman aged 18-29 years with acute or convalescent COVID-19.

This clone showed up just once. The chain links TRBV7-9 to TRBJ2-7; 7 bases are shared with TRBD1. V trimming: 0 bases; J trimming: 1 base; junction bases outside the gene matches: 0. The CDR3 is 14 amino acids. The germline V gene encodes CDR1 SEHNR and CDR2 FQNEAQ (reference sequence). CDR3 in amino acids: CASSLAGQSYEQYF. The CDR3 nucleotides read TGTGCCAGCAGCTTAGCGGGACAGTCCTACGAGCAGTACTTC.

The V gene is TRBV19, the J gene TRBJ1-1; D not resolved. CDR1 and CDR2 from the germline V gene are LNHDA and SQIVND (reference sequence). The CDR3 consists of 14 residues. V was cut by 1 base and J by 6 bases, with 12 bases left in between. In DNA, the CDR3 is TGTGCCAGTAGTATAGGTGGATTTCGGGCTGAAGCTTTCTTT. It yields the protein CASSIGGFRAEAFF.

CDR3: CASSPRAGDVYNEQFF. CDR3 coding DNA: TGCGCCAGCAGCCCCCGAGCGGGAGATGTCTACAATGAGCAGTTCTTC. The chain links TRBV5-1 to TRBJ2-1, with TRBD2 matching 8 bases. The CDR3 length is 16 residues. The germline CDR1 and CDR2 sequences are SGHRS and YFSETQ. The V gene end was trimmed by 4 bases and the J gene end by 3 bases; junction bases not matched to a gene: 9.

This chain links TRBV11-2 with TRBJ2-7, with 8 nucleotides matching TRBD2. The germline CDR1 and CDR2 sequences are SGHAT and FQNNGV. V was pared by 5 bases and J by 3 bases, with 12 bases of the junction left unmatched. The CDR3 extends over 16 amino acids. CDR3 nucleotide sequence: TGTGCCAGCAGCACCGGTGGAAGCGGGAGATTCTACGAGCAGTACTTC. As protein: CASSTGGSGRFYEQYF.

The chain carries TRBV25-1 and TRBJ2-1; TRBD2 matches at 10 bases. Germline V gives CDR1 MGHDK, CDR2 SYGVNS. This CDR3 is built from 14 residues. The V gene end was trimmed by 5 bases and the J gene end by 6 bases; junction bases not matched to a gene: 4. CDR3 sequence (DNA): TGTGCCAGCAGTTCCAGGACTAGCGGCAATGAGCAGTTCTTC. This translates into CASSSRTSGNEQFF.

The chain uses TRBV10-3 and TRBJ2-1; 8 bases line up with TRBD2. The length of the CDR3 is 16 residues. The junction had 9 bases not matched to a gene; V was cut back by 3 bases and J by 5 bases. The V gene's germline CDR1 is ENHRY and CDR2 SYGVKD. The CDR3 protein is CAISDPGLESDNEQFF. CDR3 coding DNA: TGTGCCATCAGTGACCCGGGACTAGAATCTGACAATGAGCAGTTCTTC.

V gene TRBV5-6 combines with J gene TRBJ2-6; D ambiguous. Germline V gene lookup returns CDR1 SGHDT and CDR2 YYEEEE. The CDR3 totals 18 residues. V was cut by 4 bases and J by 0 bases, with 17 bases left in between. CDR3 region: CASSPRLGTSSGANVLTF. CDR3 bases: TGTGCCAGCAGCCCGCGGCTCGGCACATCCTCTGGGGCCAACGTCCTGACTTTC.